These 19 T cell receptor beta chains share one sample of origin, sequenced in a study of cytomegalovirus exposure and HLA in healthy donors. PCR amplification relied on 60 Vbeta primers (plus 13 Jbeta primers). Sequenced by immunoSEQ multiplex PCR; TCRdb stores in-frame clones only, minus some. The table shows over 150,000 clones, with roughly 78% occurring only once. Source material: PBMCs. The receptors originated from a woman between 45 and 60 years old in good health and CMV-seropositive.

The chain joins TRBV6-1 to TRBJ1-1; 9 bases map to TRBD1. Trimming cost V 4 bases and J 0 bases; bases outside gene matches: 6. The CDR3 has 16 amino acids. Germline V CDR1 and CDR2: MNHNS, SASEGT. The DNA for the CDR3 is TGTGCCAGCAGTGCTCAAGGGGACAGGGTGAACACTGAAGCTTTCTTT. Translation: CASSAQGDRVNTEAFF.

This clone qualifies as medium-sized. This chain connects TRBV5-1 to TRBJ1-1; 9 bases line up with TRBD1. Looked up from germline, CDR1 is SGHRS and CDR2 is YFSETQ. V lost 6 bases to trimming and J lost 3 bases; unmatched junction nucleotides: 6. The CDR3 spans 14 residues. CDR3 residues: CASTKDRGDTEAFF. CDR3 nucleotides: TGCGCCAGCACCAAGGACAGGGGTGACACTGAAGCTTTCTTT.

The CDR3 region has the DNA TGTGCCAGCTCCCCCGCCGGGGACGAGCAGTACTTC. Residues: CASSPAGDEQYF. V usage is TRBV18 and J usage is TRBJ2-7; maybe TRBD2 (5 bases). This CDR3 is built from 12 residues. Germline values: CDR1 KGHSH, CDR2 LQKENI. V was pared by 6 bases and J by 5 bases, with 11 bases between.

The chain recombines TRBV10-3 with TRBJ1-3; D might be TRBD1 (6 bases). V dropped 9 bases and J dropped 0 bases, with 15 bases sitting between them. CDR1 and CDR2 (germline): ENHRY, SYGVKD. This CDR3 has 15 amino acids. In DNA form, the CDR3 reads TGTGCCATTGGACGCAGGGGCCTCTCTGGAAACACCATATATTTT. It codes for CAIGRRGLSGNTIYF.

On this clone: The sample carries other DNA sequences with the same CDR3. The chain joins TRBV2 to TRBJ1-5; 7 bases are a match to TRBD1. With V trimmed by 5 bases and J by 7 bases, 5 bases remained unmatched. The CDR3 has 13 residues. The V gene's germline CDR1 is SNHLY and CDR2 FYNNEI. In DNA form, the CDR3 reads TGTGCCAGCAGTAAGACAGGGAACCAGCCCCAGCATTTT. Its translation: CASSKTGNQPQHF.

The CDR3 DNA follows: TGTGCCAGCACCGCAGGATCAACTAATGAAAAACTGTTTTTT. Translating it yields CASTAGSTNEKLFF. This chain links TRBV9 with TRBJ1-4; no definite D call. Trimming pared 6 bases from V and 0 bases from J, leaving 9 bases between. The CDR3 has 14 residues. Germline CDR1 is SGDLS and CDR2 is YYNGEE.

The DNA for the CDR3 is TGTGCCAGCAGTTACCCGGGACAGCTGATCTCCTACGAGCAGTACTTC. Translation gives CASSYPGQLISYEQYF. The V and J genes are TRBV6-7 and TRBJ2-7, with 7 bases that match TRBD1. TRBV6-7 is sorted into the ORF group, with uncertain function. Unmatched junction bases numbered 7, after V lost 2 bases and J lost 0 bases. The CDR3 extends over 16 amino acids.

Concerning this clone itself: At one end, the junction sequence differs from germline, possibly due to a read error. V is TRBV30 and J is TRBJ2-5, with 7 bases fitting TRBD1. Germline CDR1 GTSNPN, CDR2 SVGIG (reference sequence). The CDR3 contains 12 residues. The CDR3: CAWQRGQGTQYF. The DNA for the CDR3 is TGTGCCTGGCAAAGGGGGCAAGGGACCCAGTACTTC.

The CDR3 loop is CASSEQGRNYGYTF. CDR3 DNA: TGTGCCAGTAGTGAACAGGGCCGTAACTATGGCTACACCTTC. The chain links TRBV19 to TRBJ1-2, with a tentative D call TRBD1 (6 bases). CDR1 and CDR2 from the germline V gene are LNHDA and SQIVND (reference sequence). The CDR3 has 14 residues. Trimming removed 5 bases from V and 1 base from J, with 11 bases in between.

This CDR3 reads CASSLGVGRYGYTF. The CDR3 bases are TGTGCCAGCAGCTTAGGGGTGGGGAGGTATGGCTACACCTTC. The gene calls are TRBV11-2 and TRBJ1-2; D remains unclear. CDR1 is SGHAT, CDR2 FQNNGV, per germline. With 1 base removed from V and 5 bases from J, the gap between germline ends came to 11 bases. This CDR3 is built from 14 residues. Together with reference TRBV11-2 and TRBJ1-2, the CDR3 gives the full variable domain: EAGVAQSPRYKIIEKRQSVAFWCNPISGHATLYWYQQILGQGPKLLIQFQNNGVVDDSQLPKDRFSAERLKGVDSTLKIQPAKLEDSAVYLCASSLGVGRYGYTFGSGTRLTVV.

Here the CDR3 reads CASSTLPGGKNIQYF. The CDR3 region has the DNA TGTGCCAGTAGCACCCTACCGGGAGGCAAAAACATTCAGTACTTC. The genes are TRBV19 and TRBJ2-4; 7 nucleotides agree with TRBD2. The J segment lost 3 bases and the V segment lost 6 bases, leaving 8 bases of the junction unmatched. The CDR3 consists of 15 residues. From germline, CDR1 is LNHDA and CDR2 SQIVND (reference sequence).

This clone has just one count. The chain joins TRBV7-3 to TRBJ1-1, with a possible D match to TRBD1 (5 bases). CDR3 length: 14 amino acids. The germline V gene has CDR1 SGHTA and CDR2 FQGTGA. The V end was cut by 5 bases, the J end by 4 bases, with 14 bases between. The CDR3 protein is CASSPTGGSTEAFF. The DNA of the CDR3 is TGTGCCAGCAGCCCAACGGGGGGGTCCACTGAAGCTTTCTTT.

As regards this clone: Different DNA sequences within this sample yield the same CDR3. The chain employs TRBV9 and TRBJ2-2; no firm D call. The CDR3 spans 12 residues. Between the trimmed V and J ends, which lost 4 bases and 3 bases, there was a span of 4 bases. Germline lookup yields CDR1 SGDLS and CDR2 YYNGEE. CDR3 region: CASSLYTGELFF. The CDR3 DNA sequence: TGTGCCAGCAGCTTATACACCGGGGAGCTGTTTTTT. Using reference TRBV9 and TRBJ2-2 for the parts outside the CDR3, the full variable domain is DSGVTQTPKHLITATGQRVTLRCSPRSGDLSVYWYQQSLDQGLQFLIQYYNGEERAKGNILERFSAQQFPDLHSELNLSSLELGDSALYFCASSLYTGELFFGEGSRLTVL.

The chain combines TRBV4-1 with TRBJ2-7, with D maybe TRBD2 (6 bases). This CDR3 has 12 residues. The V gene lost 1 base and the J gene lost 7 bases, with 8 bases spanning the gap. Germline values: CDR1 MGHRA, CDR2 YSYEKL. This CDR3 reads CASSQGGREQYF. The CDR3 DNA follows: TGCGCCAGCAGCCAAGGGGGGAGGGAGCAGTACTTC.

The chain couples TRBV2 to TRBJ2-1, with D tentatively TRBD2 (6 bases). The CDR3 has 14 amino acids. Germline values: CDR1 SNHLY, CDR2 FYNNEI. Trimming shortened V by 7 bases and J by 8 bases, and 18 bases separated the two germline ends. CDR3 region: CASIGDRGAHEQFF. The CDR3 coding sequence is TGTGCCAGCATTGGAGACCGCGGGGCCCATGAGCAGTTCTTC.

V usage is TRBV15 and J usage is TRBJ1-1; TRBD1 is a possible D gene (5 bases). This CDR3 has 15 residues. The V end lost 1 base, the J end lost 0 bases, and 9 bases lay between the germline ends. Germline loops: CDR1 LNHNV, CDR2 YYDKDF (reference sequence). The CDR3 spells CATSRAGILNTEAFF. CDR3 bases: TGTGCCACCAGCAGAGCAGGGATCCTGAACACTGAAGCTTTCTTT.

This clone was observed a single time. The chain couples TRBV5-1 to TRBJ1-4; 8 bases map to TRBD1. The CDR3 is 14 residues long. Looked up from germline, CDR1 is SGHRS and CDR2 is YFSETQ. With V trimmed by 4 bases and J by 6 bases, 5 bases remained unmatched. The CDR3 protein is CASSRQGSDEKLFF. The CDR3 DNA is TGCGCCAGCAGCCGACAGGGGTCGGATGAAAAACTGTTTTTT.

The gene calls are TRBV4-1 and TRBJ1-1; tentative D call: TRBD1 (5 bases). Trimming pared 5 bases from V and 2 bases from J, leaving 12 bases between. This CDR3 has 14 residues. Germline CDR1 is MGHRA and CDR2 is YSYEKL. This CDR3 is CASSSWTTNTEAFF. CDR3 in DNA: TGCGCCAGCAGCTCATGGACAACCAACACTGAAGCTTTCTTT.

Remarks on this clone: At one end, the junction sequence differs from germline, possibly due to a read error. The rearrangement uses TRBV7-9 and TRBJ2-7; 8 nucleotides agree with TRBD2. The CDR3 totals 16 residues. CDR1 SEHNR and CDR2 FQNEAQ come from the germline V gene (reference sequence). The CDR3 bases are TGTTCCAGCAGCCCCGTGGGGCGGGGGGCCTCCTACGAGCAGTACTTC. Translating it yields CSSSPVGRGASYEQYF. Full variable domain (remainder filled in from reference TRBV7-9 and TRBJ2-7): DTGVSQNPRHKITKRGQNVTFRCDPISEHNRLYWYRQTLGQGPEFLTYFQNEAQLEKSRLLSDRFSAERPKGSFSTLEIQRTEQGDSAMYLCSSSPVGRGASYEQYFGPGTRLTVT.